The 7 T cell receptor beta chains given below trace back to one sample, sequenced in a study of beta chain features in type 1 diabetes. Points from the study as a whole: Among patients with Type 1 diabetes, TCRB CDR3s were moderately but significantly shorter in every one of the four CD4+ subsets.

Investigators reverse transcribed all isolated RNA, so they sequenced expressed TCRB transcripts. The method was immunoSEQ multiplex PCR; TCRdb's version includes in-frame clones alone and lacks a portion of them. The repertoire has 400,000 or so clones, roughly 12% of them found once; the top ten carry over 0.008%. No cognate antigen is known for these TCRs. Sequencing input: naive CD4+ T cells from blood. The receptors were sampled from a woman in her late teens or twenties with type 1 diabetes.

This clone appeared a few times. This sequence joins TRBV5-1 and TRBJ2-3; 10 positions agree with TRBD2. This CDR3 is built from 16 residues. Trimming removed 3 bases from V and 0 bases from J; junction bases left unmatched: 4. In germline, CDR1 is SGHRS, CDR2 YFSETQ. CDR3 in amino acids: CASSSGLAESTDTQYF. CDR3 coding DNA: TGCGCCAGCAGCTCCGGACTAGCGGAGAGCACAGATACGCAGTATTTT.

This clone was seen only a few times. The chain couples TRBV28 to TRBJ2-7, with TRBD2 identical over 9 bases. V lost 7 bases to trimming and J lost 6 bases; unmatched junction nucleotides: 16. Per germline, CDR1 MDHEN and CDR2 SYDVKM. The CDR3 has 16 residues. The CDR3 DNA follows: TGTGCCAGCAAGGAGGGGGCGCGGCTAGCGGGACTCGAGCAGTACTTC. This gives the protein CASKEGARLAGLEQYF.

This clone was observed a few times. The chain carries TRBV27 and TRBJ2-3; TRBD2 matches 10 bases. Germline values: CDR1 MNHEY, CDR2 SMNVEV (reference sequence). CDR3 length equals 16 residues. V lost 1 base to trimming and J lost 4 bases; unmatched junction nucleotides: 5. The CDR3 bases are TGTGCCAGCAGTTTATGGTTAGCGGGGGGCCCAGATACGCAGTATTTT. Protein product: CASSLWLAGGPDTQYF.

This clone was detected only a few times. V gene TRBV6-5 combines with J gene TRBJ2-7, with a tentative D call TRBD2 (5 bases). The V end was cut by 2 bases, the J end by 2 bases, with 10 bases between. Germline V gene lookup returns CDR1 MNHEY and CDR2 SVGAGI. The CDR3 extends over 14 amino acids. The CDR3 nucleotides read TGTGCCAGCAGTTACATGGGAGCCCCCTACGAGCAGTACTTC. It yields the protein CASSYMGAPYEQYF.

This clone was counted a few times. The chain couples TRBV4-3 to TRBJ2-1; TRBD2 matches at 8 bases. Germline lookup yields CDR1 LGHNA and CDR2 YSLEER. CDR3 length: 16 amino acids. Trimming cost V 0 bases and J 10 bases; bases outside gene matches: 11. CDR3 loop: CASSQDQREFSGEQFF. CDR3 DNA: TGCGCCAGCAGCCAAGATCAGCGGGAGTTCTCAGGGGAGCAGTTCTTC.

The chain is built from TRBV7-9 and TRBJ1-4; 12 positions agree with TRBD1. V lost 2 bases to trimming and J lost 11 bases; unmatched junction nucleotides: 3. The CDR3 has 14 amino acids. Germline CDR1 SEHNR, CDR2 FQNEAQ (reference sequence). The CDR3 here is CASSLPGQGAKLFF. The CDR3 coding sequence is TGTGCCAGCAGCTTACCGGGACAGGGGGCGAAACTGTTTTTT.

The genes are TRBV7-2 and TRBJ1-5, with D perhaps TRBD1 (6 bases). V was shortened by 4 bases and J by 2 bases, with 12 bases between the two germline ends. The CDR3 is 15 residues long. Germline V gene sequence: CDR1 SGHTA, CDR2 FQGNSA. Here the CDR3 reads CASSYRTEGNQPQHF. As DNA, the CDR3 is TGTGCCAGCAGCTATAGGACAGAGGGCAATCAGCCCCAGCATTTT.